One and the same sample provided the 8 T cell receptor beta chains below, sequenced in a study of blood T cell repertoires in COVID-19. Method: immunoSEQ multiplex PCR; TCRdb's copy keeps in-frame clones and lacks some. This sample has 95,000 to 150,000 clones, with more than 75% found just once. Specimen: peripheral blood. These receptor sequences come from a human donor in a cohort sampled during active COVID-19.

The gene calls are TRBV9 and TRBJ2-3; TRBD2 agrees at 13 bases. J was trimmed by 9 bases and V by 2 bases; bases with no gene match: 12. This CDR3 has 17 amino acids. Germline V gene lookup returns CDR1 SGDLS and CDR2 YYNGEE. The CDR3 DNA follows: TGTGCCAGCAGCGTGCGGGGACTAGCGGGGCCAGGGGACACGCAGTATTTT. The encoded protein is CASSVRGLAGPGDTQYF.

The chain links TRBV28 to TRBJ2-7; a possible D gene is TRBD1 (6 bases). Trimming left V 4 bases short and J 3 bases short, with 13 bases between. Germline CDR1 MDHEN, CDR2 SYDVKM. This CDR3 contains 14 residues. CDR3 DNA: TGTGCCAGCAGTTGGGACATCGGATACTACGAGCAGTACTTC. Protein product: CASSWDIGYYEQYF.

The rearrangement uses TRBV27 and TRBJ1-5; no firm D call. The V and J ends lost 8 bases and 0 bases respectively, with 8 bases between them. The CDR3 sequence is 13 residues long. Germline CDR1 MNHEY, CDR2 SMNVEV (reference sequence). CDR3: CASGLYSNQPQHF. The CDR3 DNA is TGTGCCAGCGGCCTTTATAGCAATCAGCCCCAGCATTTT.

The V call is TRBV5-8, the J call TRBJ2-3, with a possible D match to TRBD2 (6 bases). Per the germline V gene, CDR1 is SGHTS and CDR2 is YDEGEE. Trimming pared 1 base from V and 2 bases from J, leaving 11 bases between. This CDR3 comprises 15 residues. The CDR3 loop reads CASSLSRGATDTQYF. Written as DNA, the CDR3 is TGTGCCAGCAGCTTGTCGCGGGGCGCCACAGATACGCAGTATTTT.

The J gene is TRBJ1-2, the V gene TRBV28, with a tentative D call TRBD1 (6 bases). V was cut by 2 bases and J by 5 bases, with 18 bases left in between. Germline values: CDR1 MDHEN, CDR2 SYDVKM. The CDR3 covers 16 residues. The chain's CDR3 is CASSLGGGAGLYGYTF. The CDR3 nucleotides read TGTGCCAGCAGTTTAGGCGGGGGGGCGGGATTGTATGGCTACACCTTC.

V usage is TRBV21-1 and J usage is TRBJ1-4; TRBD1, the D gene given by the table, was not confirmed from the DNA. TRBV21-1 is described as a pseudogene. This CDR3 spans 14 amino acids. The CDR3 is CASSKQGTNEKLFF. The CDR3 coding sequence is TGTGCCAGCAGCAAACAGGGGACTAATGAAAAACTGTTTTTT.

The chain carries TRBV28 and TRBJ2-1, with 10 bases matching TRBD1. V trimming: 6 bases; J trimming: 10 bases; junction bases outside the gene matches: 9. There are 14 residues in the CDR3. CDR1 and CDR2 (germline): MDHEN, SYDVKM. CDR3 coding DNA: TGTGCCAGCAGGAGACCGGGGACAGGGGCAGAGCAGTTCTTC. It translates to CASRRPGTGAEQFF.

The V gene is TRBV6-1, the J gene TRBJ1-1; 8 nucleotides agree with TRBD1. The CDR3 has 16 residues. The V and J ends lost 4 bases and 6 bases, in that order; junction bases with no gene match: 13. Germline V CDR1 and CDR2: MNHNS, SASEGT. CDR3 DNA sequence: TGTGCCAGCAGTGGCGCCTCGACAGGGGTAGGGGCTGAAGCTTTCTTT. Its protein product is CASSGASTGVGAEAFF.